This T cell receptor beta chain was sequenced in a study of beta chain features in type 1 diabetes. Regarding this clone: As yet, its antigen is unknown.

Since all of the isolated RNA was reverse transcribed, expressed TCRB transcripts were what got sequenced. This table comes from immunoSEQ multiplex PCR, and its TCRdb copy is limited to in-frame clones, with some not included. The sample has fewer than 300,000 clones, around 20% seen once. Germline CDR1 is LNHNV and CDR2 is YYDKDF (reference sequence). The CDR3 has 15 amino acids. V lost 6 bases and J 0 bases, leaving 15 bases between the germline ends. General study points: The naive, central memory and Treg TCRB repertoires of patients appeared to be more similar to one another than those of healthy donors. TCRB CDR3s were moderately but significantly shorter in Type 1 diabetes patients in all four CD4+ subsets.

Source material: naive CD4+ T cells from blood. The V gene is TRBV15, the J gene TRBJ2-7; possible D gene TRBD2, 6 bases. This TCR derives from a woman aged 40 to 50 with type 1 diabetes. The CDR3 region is CATSGAGQSSYEQYF. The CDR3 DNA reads TGTGCCACCAGTGGTGCGGGGCAGAGCTCCTACGAGCAGTACTTC. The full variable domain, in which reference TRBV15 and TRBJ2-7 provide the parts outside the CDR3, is DAMVIQNPRYQVTQFGKPVTLSCSQTLNHNVMYWYQQKSSQAPKLLFHYYDKDFNNEADTPDNFQSRRPNTSFCFLDIRSPGLGDTAMYLCATSGAGQSSYEQYFGPGTRLTVT.